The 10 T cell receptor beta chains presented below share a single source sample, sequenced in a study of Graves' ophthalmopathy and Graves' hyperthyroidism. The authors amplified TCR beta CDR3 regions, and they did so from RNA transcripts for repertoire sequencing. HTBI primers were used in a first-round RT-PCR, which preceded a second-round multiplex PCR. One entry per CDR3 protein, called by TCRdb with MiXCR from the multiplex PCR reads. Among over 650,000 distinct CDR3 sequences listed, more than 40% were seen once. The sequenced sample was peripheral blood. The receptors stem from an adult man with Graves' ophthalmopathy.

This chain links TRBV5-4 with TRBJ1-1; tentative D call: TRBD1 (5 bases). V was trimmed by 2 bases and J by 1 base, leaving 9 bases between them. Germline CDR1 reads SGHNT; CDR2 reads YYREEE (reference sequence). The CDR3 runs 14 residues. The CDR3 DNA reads TGTGCCAGCAGCTTCTGGGGGACGAACACTGAAGCTTTCTTT. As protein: CASSFWGTNTEAFF.

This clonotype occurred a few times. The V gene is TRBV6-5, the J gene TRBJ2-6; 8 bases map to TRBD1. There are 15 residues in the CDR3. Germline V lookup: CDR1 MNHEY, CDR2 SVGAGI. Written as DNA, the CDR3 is TGTGGTGTAGGGCAGGGGGCTGCTGGGGCCAACGTCCTGACTTTC. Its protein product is CGVGQGAAGANVLTF.

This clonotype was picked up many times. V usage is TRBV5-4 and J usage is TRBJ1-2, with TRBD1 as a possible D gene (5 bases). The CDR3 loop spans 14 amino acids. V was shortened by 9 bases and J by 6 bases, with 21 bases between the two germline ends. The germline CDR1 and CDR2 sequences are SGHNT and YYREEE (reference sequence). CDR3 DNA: TGTGCCATCGGCCTCTGGGGGAGTAAGGATGGCTACACCTTC. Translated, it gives CAIGLWGSKDGYTF.

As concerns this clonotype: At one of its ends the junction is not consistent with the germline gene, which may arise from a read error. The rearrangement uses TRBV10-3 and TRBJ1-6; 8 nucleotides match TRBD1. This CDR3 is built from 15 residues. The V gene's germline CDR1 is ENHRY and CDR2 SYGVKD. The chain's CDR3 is CASSDSGQVDSPLHF. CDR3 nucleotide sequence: TGTGCCAGCAGTGACTCGGGACAGGTCGATTCACCCCTCCACTTT.

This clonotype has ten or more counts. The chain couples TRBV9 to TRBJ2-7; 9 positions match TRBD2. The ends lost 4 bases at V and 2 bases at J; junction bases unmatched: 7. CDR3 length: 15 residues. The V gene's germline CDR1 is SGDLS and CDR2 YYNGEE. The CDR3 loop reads CASSPRLADAYEQYF. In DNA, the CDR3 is TGTGCCAGCAGCCCGAGACTAGCGGATGCCTACGAGCAGTACTTC.

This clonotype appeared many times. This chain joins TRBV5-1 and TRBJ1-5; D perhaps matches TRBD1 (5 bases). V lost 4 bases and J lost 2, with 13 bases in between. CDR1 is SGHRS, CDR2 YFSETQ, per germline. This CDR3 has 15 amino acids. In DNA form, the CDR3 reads TGCGCCAGCAGCCTCACAGGTTCTGGCAATCAGCCCCAGCATTTT. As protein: CASSLTGSGNQPQHF.

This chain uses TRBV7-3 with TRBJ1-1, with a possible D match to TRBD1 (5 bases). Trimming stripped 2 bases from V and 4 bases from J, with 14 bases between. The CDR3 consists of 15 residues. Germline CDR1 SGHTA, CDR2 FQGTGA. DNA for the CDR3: TGTGCCAGCAGCTTACCGTCAGGGAGGGGCACTGAAGCTTTCTTT. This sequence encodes CASSLPSGRGTEAFF.

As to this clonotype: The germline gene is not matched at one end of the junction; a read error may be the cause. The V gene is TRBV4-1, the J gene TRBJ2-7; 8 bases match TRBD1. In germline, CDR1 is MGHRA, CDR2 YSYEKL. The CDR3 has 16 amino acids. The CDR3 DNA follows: TGCGCCAGCAGCCAAGGGCGGGGACAGGTAACCTACGAGCAGTGCTTC. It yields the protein CASSQGRGQVTYEQCF.

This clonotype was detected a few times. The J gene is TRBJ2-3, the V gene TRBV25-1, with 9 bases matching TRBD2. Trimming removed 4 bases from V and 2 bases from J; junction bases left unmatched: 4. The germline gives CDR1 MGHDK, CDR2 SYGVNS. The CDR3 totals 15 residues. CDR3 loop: CASSGKRGDTDTQYF. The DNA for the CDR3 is TGTGCCAGCAGTGGGAAGCGGGGGGACACAGATACGCAGTATTTT. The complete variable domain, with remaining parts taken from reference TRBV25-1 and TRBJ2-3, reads EADIYQTPRYLVIGTGKKITLECSQTMGHDKMYWYQQDPGMELHLIHYSYGVNSTEKGDLSSESTVSRIRTEHFPLTLESARPSHTSQYLCASSGKRGDTDTQYFGPGTRLTVL.

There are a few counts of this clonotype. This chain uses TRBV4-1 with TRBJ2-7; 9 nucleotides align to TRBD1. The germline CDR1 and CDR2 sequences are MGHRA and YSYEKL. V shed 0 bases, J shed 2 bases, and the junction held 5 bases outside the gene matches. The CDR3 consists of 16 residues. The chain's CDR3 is CASSQDQGQGTYEQYF. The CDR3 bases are TGCGCCAGCAGCCAAGATCAGGGACAGGGAACCTACGAGCAGTACTTC.